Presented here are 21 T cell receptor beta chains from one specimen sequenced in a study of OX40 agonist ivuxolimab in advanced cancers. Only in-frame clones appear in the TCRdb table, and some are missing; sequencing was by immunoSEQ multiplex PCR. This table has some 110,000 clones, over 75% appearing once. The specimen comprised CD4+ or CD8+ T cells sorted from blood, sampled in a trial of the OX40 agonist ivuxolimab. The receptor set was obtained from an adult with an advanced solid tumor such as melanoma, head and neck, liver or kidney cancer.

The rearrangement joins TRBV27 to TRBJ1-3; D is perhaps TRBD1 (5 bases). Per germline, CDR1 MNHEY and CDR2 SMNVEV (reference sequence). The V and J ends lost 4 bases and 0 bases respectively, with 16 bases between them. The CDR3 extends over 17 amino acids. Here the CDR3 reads CASSSQGPLHSGNTIYF. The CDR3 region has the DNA TGTGCCAGCAGTTCTCAGGGACCACTTCACTCTGGAAACACCATATATTTT.

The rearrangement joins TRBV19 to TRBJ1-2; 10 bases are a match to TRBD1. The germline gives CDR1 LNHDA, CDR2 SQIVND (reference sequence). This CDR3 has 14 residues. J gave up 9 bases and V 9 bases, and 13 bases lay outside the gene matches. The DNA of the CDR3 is TGTGCCAGCCGCCCGGGGGACAGGGGAGAAAGCTACACCTTC. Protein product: CASRPGDRGESYTF.

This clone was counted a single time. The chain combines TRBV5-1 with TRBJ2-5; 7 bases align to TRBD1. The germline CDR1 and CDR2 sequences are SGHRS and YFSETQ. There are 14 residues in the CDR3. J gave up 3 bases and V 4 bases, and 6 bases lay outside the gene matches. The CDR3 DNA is TGCGCCAGCAGCATGGGGACAGCCGAAGAGACCCAGTACTTC. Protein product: CASSMGTAEETQYF.

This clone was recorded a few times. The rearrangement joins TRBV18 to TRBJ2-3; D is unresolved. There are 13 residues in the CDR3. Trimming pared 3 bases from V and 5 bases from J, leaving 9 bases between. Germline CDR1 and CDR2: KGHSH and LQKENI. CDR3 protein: CASSPGTVDTQYF. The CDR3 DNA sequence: TGTGCCAGCTCACCTGGTACTGTAGATACGCAGTATTTT.

CDR3 nucleotides: TGTGCCAGCAGTTTAACAGGGAACTATGGCTACACCTTC. The encoded protein is CASSLTGNYGYTF. The genes are TRBV28 and TRBJ1-2, with D possibly matching TRBD1 (6 bases). From germline, CDR1 is MDHEN and CDR2 SYDVKM. V was shortened by 2 bases and J by 2 bases, with 6 bases between the two germline ends. This CDR3 is 13 amino acids long.

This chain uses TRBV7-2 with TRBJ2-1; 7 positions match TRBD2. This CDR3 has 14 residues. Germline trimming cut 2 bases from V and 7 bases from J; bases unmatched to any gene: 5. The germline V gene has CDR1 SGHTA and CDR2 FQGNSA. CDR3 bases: TGTGCCAGCAGCTTACCCAGGGAGGGGAATGAGCAGTTCTTC. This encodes CASSLPREGNEQFF.

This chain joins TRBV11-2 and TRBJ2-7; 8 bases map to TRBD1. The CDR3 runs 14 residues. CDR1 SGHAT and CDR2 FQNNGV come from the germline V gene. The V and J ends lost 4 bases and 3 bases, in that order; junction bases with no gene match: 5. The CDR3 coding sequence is TGTGCCAGCAGCTCCCGGACAGGGCTCTACGAGCAGTACTTC. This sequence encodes CASSSRTGLYEQYF. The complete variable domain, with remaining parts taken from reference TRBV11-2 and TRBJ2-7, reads EAGVAQSPRYKIIEKRQSVAFWCNPISGHATLYWYQQILGQGPKLLIQFQNNGVVDDSQLPKDRFSAERLKGVDSTLKIQPAKLEDSAVYLCASSSRTGLYEQYFGPGTRLTVT.

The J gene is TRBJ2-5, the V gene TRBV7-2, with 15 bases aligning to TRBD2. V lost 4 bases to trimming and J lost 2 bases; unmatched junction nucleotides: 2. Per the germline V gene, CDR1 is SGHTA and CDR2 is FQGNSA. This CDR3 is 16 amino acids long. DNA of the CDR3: TGTGCCAGCAGCTCGGGACTAGCGGGGGGTCAAGAGACCCAGTACTTC. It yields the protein CASSSGLAGGQETQYF.

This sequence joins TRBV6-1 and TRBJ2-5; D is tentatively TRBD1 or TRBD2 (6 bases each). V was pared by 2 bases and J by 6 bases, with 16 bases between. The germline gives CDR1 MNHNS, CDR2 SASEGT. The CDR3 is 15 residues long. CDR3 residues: CASSEKGGPRQTQYF. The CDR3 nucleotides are TGTGCCAGCAGTGAAAAAGGGGGGCCGAGACAGACCCAGTACTTC.

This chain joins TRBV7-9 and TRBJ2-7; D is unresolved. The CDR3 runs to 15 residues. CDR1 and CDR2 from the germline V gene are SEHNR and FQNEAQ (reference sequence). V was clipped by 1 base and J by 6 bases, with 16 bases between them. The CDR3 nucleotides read TGTGCCAGCAGCTTAGGAGGATCCGGCTCCAGCGAGCAGTACTTC. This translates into CASSLGGSGSSEQYF.

The CDR3 protein is CASSPLETGGRSGNTIYF. CDR3 DNA sequence: TGTGCCAGCAGCCCTCTGGAGACAGGGGGCAGATCTGGAAACACCATATATTTT. The V gene is TRBV14, the J gene TRBJ1-3; the match to TRBD1 covers 10 bases. The germline V gene has CDR1 SGHDN and CDR2 FVKESK. Trimming took 4 bases from V and 1 from J; bases not matched to a gene: 10. The CDR3 has 18 residues.

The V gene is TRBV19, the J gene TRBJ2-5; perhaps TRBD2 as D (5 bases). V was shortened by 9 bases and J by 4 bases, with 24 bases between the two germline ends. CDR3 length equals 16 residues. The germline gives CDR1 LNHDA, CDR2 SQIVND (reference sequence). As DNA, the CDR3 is TGTGCCAGCCGAACGTCCGCCGGGAACCAAAGAGAGACCCAGTACTTC. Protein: CASRTSAGNQRETQYF.

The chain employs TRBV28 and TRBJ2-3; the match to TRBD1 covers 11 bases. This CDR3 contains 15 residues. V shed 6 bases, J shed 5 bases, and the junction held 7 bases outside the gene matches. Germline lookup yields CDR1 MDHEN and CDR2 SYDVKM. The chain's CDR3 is CASRKTGQGEDTQYF. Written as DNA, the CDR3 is TGTGCCAGCAGAAAGACGGGACAGGGGGAAGATACGCAGTATTTT.

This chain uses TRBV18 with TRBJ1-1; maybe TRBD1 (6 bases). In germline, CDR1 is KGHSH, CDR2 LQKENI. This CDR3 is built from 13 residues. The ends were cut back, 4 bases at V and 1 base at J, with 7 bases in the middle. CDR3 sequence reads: CASSRDTNTEAFF. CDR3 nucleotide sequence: TGTGCCAGCTCACGGGACACGAACACTGAAGCTTTCTTT.

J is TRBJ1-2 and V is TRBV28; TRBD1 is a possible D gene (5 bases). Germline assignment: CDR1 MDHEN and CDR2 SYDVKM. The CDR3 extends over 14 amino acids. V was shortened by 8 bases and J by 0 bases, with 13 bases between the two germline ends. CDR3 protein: CASGTGGANYGYTF. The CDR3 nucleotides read TGTGCCAGCGGAACAGGCGGCGCTAACTATGGCTACACCTTC.

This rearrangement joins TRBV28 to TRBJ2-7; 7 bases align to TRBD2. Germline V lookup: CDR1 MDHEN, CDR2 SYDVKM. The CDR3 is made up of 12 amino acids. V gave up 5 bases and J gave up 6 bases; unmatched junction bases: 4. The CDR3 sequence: CASSPGGPEQYF. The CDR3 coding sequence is TGTGCCAGCAGTCCGGGGGGTCCCGAGCAGTACTTC.

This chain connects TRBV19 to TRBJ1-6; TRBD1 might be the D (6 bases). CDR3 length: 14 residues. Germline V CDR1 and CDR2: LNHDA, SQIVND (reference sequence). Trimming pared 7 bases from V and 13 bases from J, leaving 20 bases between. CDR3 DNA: TGTGCCAGTACCCCCCGGGGGGGCGCCAGGCCCCTCCACTTT. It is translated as CASTPRGGARPLHF.

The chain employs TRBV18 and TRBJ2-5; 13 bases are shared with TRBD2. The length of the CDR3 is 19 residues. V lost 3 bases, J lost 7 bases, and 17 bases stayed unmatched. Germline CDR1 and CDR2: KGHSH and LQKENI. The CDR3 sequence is CASSPNGLAGATTGGTQYF. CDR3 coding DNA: TGTGCCAGCTCACCCAACGGACTAGCGGGGGCCACCACCGGGGGGACCCAGTACTTC.

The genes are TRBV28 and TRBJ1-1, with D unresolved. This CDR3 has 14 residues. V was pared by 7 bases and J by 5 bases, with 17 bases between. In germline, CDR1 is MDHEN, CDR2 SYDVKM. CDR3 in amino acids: CASKRGQLRTEAFF. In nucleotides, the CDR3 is TGTGCCAGCAAACGTGGGCAGCTACGTACTGAAGCTTTCTTT.

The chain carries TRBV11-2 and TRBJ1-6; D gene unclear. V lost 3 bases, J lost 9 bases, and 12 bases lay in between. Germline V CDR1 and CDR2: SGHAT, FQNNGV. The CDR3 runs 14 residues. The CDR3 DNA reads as TGTGCCAGCAGCTTCGACCAACTAATTTCACCCCTCCACTTT. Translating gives CASSFDQLISPLHF.

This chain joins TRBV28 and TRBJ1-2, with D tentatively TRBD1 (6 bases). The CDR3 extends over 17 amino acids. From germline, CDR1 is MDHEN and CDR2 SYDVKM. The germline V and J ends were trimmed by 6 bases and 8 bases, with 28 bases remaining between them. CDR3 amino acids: CASSSSYSGSGAGGYTF. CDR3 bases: TGTGCCAGCAGCTCTTCCTATTCAGGATCAGGGGCAGGGGGCTACACCTTC.